This T cell receptor beta chain was obtained from a study of T cell responses to AZD1222 COVID-19 vaccine. As for the study in general: Whether given at about 4 or about 12 weeks, second doses were pooled. Notes on the study in general: White British donors predominated, females outnumbered males, and clonal diversity was possibly underestimated. Vaccine-associated CD4 TCRs ranged over spike, dominating at 160-218 and 743-854.

Profiled with immunoSEQ multiplex PCR; TCRdb holds only in-frame clones, not every one. Altogether roughly 130,000 clones are present, 91% being singletons, with the ten largest covering approximately 3%. CDR3 size: 13 residues. V shed 3 bases and J 4 bases; nucleotides not matched to a gene: 2. Note on this clone: Its antigen is as yet unknown.

The J gene is TRBJ1-2, the V gene TRBV12-3 or TRBV12-4, with 7 bases lining up with TRBD1. The specimen comprised peripheral blood, sampled on day 0 of AZD1222 vaccination. This TCR derives from an adult in good health. The CDR3 DNA follows: TGTGCCAGCAGTTTTAGGACAGGCTATGGCTACACCTTC. Protein: CASSFRTGYGYTF.